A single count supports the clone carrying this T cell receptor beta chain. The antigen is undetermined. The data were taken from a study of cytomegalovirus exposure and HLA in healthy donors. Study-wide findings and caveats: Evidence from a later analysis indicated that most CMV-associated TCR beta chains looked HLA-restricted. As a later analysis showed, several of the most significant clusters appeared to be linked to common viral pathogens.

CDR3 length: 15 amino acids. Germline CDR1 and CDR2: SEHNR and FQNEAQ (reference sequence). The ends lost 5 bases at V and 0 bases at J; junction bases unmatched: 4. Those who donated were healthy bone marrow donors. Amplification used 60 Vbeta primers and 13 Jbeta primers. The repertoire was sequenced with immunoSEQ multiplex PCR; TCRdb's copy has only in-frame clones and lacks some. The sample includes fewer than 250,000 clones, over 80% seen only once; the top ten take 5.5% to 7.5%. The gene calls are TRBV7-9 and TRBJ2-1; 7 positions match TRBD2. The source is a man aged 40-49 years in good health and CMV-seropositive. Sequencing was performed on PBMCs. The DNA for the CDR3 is TGTGCCAGCAGCATCACTAGCGACTCCTACAATGAGCAGTTCTTC. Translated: CASSITSDSYNEQFF.